The rows below give T cell receptor beta chains drawn from one sample of a study of beta chain features in type 1 diabetes. Method: immunoSEQ multiplex PCR; TCRdb's copy keeps in-frame clones and lacks some. Of more than 300,000 clones in the sample, around 12% were seen once. The sequencing sample was made of naive CD4+ T cells from blood. The origin of the receptors is a man between 18 and 29 years old in good health. Both conserved end residues are part of each CDR3. The D gene is left open where the match is weak. Some rows mark clone size as missing; the rest say once, few, many or name a class of expanded clone.

>NA|TRBJ2-2|few|TRBV27
TGTGCCAGCGGTCCCGAGAATTTAATCAACACCGGGGAGCTGTTTTTT
CASGPENLINTGELFF
>TRBD1|TRBJ1-2|NA|TRBV6-6
TGTGCCAGCAGTCGGAGGGGGCTCGTCGATGGCTACACCTTC
CASSRRGLVDGYTF
>TRBD2|TRBJ2-3|few|TRBV6-5
TGTGCCAGCAGTTTCCCCGGACTAGCGGGGGATACGCAGTATTTT
CASSFPGLAGDTQYF
>NA|TRBJ1-1|few|TRBV7-9
TGTGCCAGCAGCGGCCGAGAACAGAATAACACTGAAGCTTTCTTT
CASSGREQNNTEAFF
>NA|TRBJ2-7|NA|TRBV5-4
TGTGCCAGCAGCCCCTCGACAGGAGTCATTACCTACGAGCAGTACTTC
CASSPSTGVITYEQYF
>TRBD1|TRBJ2-3|few|TRBV25-1
TGTGCCAGCAGTGAATGGGGTGAAGGGGGCTGGGATACGCAGTATTTT
CASSEWGEGGWDTQYF
>NA|TRBJ1-1|NA|TRBV7-9
TGTGCCAGCAGCTTAGATCAGGTCTCAAACACTGAAGCTTTCTTT
CASSLDQVSNTEAFF
>NA|TRBJ2-7|few|TRBV28
TGTGCCAGCATCACCGGACAAGGGATCCACGAGCAGTACTTC
CASITGQGIHEQYF
>TRBD2|TRBJ2-5|few|TRBV7-2
TGTGCCAGCAGCTTAGCGGGGCTAGCGGAGGAGACCCAGTACTTC
CASSLAGLAEETQYF
>NA|TRBJ2-3|few|TRBV5-1
TGCGCCAGCAGCCCCGGACTAAGCACAGATACGCAGTATTTT
CASSPGLSTDTQYF
>TRBD1|TRBJ1-2|NA|TRBV6-5
TGTGCCAGCAGAAGGACAGGGGATCTCTATGGCTACACCTTC
CASRRTGDLYGYTF
>TRBD1|TRBJ2-3|NA|TRBV6-5
TGTGCCAGCACCCAGCAGGGGGCCAGCACAGATACGCAGTATTTT
CASTQQGASTDTQYF
>NA|TRBJ2-3|few|TRBV6-6
TGTGCCAGCAGGGAGGGAGGCACAGATACGCAGTATTTT
CASREGGTDTQYF
>NA|TRBJ2-1|few|TRBV5-6
TGTGCCAGCAGCCACGGACTCAAGACTCGGGAGCAGTTCTTC
CASSHGLKTREQFF
>TRBD1|TRBJ2-7|NA|TRBV5-1
TGCGCCAGCAGCTTGGGGGACAGGGATTCCTACGAGCAGTACTTC
CASSLGDRDSYEQYF
>NA|TRBJ2-1|few|TRBV19
TGTGCCAGTAGTCCCCACCCGGGCCGCGGAGGGCATGAGCAGTTCTTC
CASSPHPGRGGHEQFF
>NA|TRBJ2-2|few|TRBV7-9
TGTGCCAGCAGCTTACTAGGGAGGAGCACCGGGGAGCTGTTTTTT
CASSLLGRSTGELFF
>TRBD1|TRBJ1-2|few|TRBV5-6
TGTGCCAGCAGCTCGGTGGACAGGGCTAACTATGGCTACACCTTC
CASSSVDRANYGYTF
>TRBD1|TRBJ2-7|NA|TRBV5-4
TGTGCCAGCAGCCCGGGACAGGGGAGGTACGAGCAGTACTTC
CASSPGQGRYEQYF
>NA|TRBJ2-5|NA|TRBV2
TGTGCCAGCACCCTGATGGCAGGTCAAGAGACCCAGTACTTC
CASTLMAGQETQYF
>NA|TRBJ2-2|few|TRBV5-4
TGTGCCAGCAGCTCCGGGTGGCAGGCGGGGACCGGGGAGCTGTTTTTT
CASSSGWQAGTGELFF
>NA|TRBJ2-2|NA|TRBV11-2
TGTGCCAGCAGCTTACCTCCGGGAAAGAACACCGGGGAGCTGTTTTTT
CASSLPPGKNTGELFF
>NA|TRBJ2-4|NA|TRBV6-6
TGTGCCAGCAGTTACCCGAGCACCCTAGCCAAAAACATTCAGTACTTC
CASSYPSTLAKNIQYF
>NA|TRBJ2-1|few|TRBV6-5
TGTGCCAGCAGTTACCTCGGCCAGGGCGAGCAGTTCTTC
CASSYLGQGEQFF
>NA|TRBJ1-1|few|TRBV25-1
TGTGCCAGCAGTCACTGGGGCAGGGCTGAAGCTTTCTTT
CASSHWGRAEAFF
>TRBD2|TRBJ2-7|NA|TRBV7-2
TGTGCCAGCAGCTTTGCGGGGGACTACGAGCAGTACTTC
CASSFAGDYEQYF
>TRBD1|TRBJ2-7|NA|TRBV25-1
TGTGCCAGTATGGCCCTCGGACAGGGGGCTCGAGAGCAGTACTTC
CASMALGQGAREQYF
>NA|TRBJ1-1|few|TRBV6-6
TGTGCCAGCAGTCACCTAACAGGCCAGGGAACTGAAGCTTTCTTT
CASSHLTGQGTEAFF
>NA|TRBJ1-2|few|TRBV9
TGTGCCAGCAGCCCTGGGGGACATTCCTCATATGGCTACACCTTC
CASSPGGHSSYGYTF
>NA|TRBJ1-6|few|TRBV5-6
TGTGCCAGCAGCTCGGACTACGGGACGGGGAATTCACCCCTCCACTTT
CASSSDYGTGNSPLHF
>NA|TRBJ2-5|NA|TRBV19
TGTGCCAGTAGTACCAACCTCGGTGAGACCCAGTACTTC
CASSTNLGETQYF
>NA|TRBJ1-2|few|TRBV30
TGTGCCTGGAGTGTCAACAGGGACTATGGCTACACCTTC
CAWSVNRDYGYTF
>NA|TRBJ1-2|NA|TRBV28
TGTGCCAGCAGTTTCCCGAGTACTTATGGCTACACCTTC
CASSFPSTYGYTF
>NA|TRBJ1-5|NA|TRBV23-1
TGCGCCAGCAGTCAATCTGTACCAGGGGCACGGCAGCCCCAGCATTTT
CASSQSVPGARQPQHF
>NA|TRBJ2-2|NA|TRBV7-2
TGTGCCAGCAGCTTAACAGCAGGGGCCTACCGCGCGAACACCGGGGAGCTGTTTTTT
CASSLTAGAYRANTGELFF
>NA|TRBJ2-1|NA|TRBV29-1
TGCAGCGTTGGGAGGAATGAGCAGTTCTTC
CSVGRNEQFF
>TRBD1|TRBJ1-5|NA|TRBV2
TGTGCCAGCAGTGTAACAGGGGGCGATCAGCCCCAGCATTTT
CASSVTGGDQPQHF
>NA|TRBJ1-4|few|TRBV30
TGTGCCTGGAGTAACAGGGCTGCAACTAATGAAAAACTGTTTTTT
CAWSNRAATNEKLFF
>NA|TRBJ1-1|NA|TRBV4-3
TGCGCCAGCAGGAGACAGTTGAACACTGAAGCTTTCTTT
CASRRQLNTEAFF
>TRBD1|TRBJ1-2|few|TRBV10-3
TGTGCCATCAGTGGGACAGGAGATGGCTACACCTTC
CAISGTGDGYTF
>NA|TRBJ1-1|NA|TRBV7-2
TGTGCCAGCAGCTTAGGGGGGAGGTTGAACACTGAAGCTTTCTTT
CASSLGGRLNTEAFF
>NA|TRBJ2-7|NA|TRBV5-4
TGTGCCACCGGCATGGCTAGCTCCTACGAGCAGTACTTC
CATGMASSYEQYF
>TRBD1|TRBJ1-5|few|TRBV30
TGTGCCTGGTCCCGACAGGGGCTACAGCCCCAGCATTTT
CAWSRQGLQPQHF
>NA|TRBJ2-7|NA|TRBV4-3
TGCGCCAGCAGCCAAAGTCTTGGGTCAGCGTACGAGCAGTACTTC
CASSQSLGSAYEQYF
>NA|TRBJ1-4|few|TRBV28
TGTGCCAGCAGCTCGGGGTCCACGGTGTTTTTT
CASSSGSTVFF
>NA|TRBJ1-2|NA|TRBV28
TGTGCCAGCAGCAAACAGGCCCCTCTTGGGGCCACACCATATGGCTACACCTTC
CASSKQAPLGATPYGYTF
>TRBD2|TRBJ2-2|few|TRBV10-3
TGTGCCGTTGGGGGGGTAAGGACCGGGGAGCTGTTTTTT
CAVGGVRTGELFF
>TRBD2|TRBJ2-2|few|TRBV19
TGTGCCAGTAGTTCTAGCGGGGCCGGGGAGCTGTTTTTT
CASSSSGAGELFF
>NA|TRBJ2-1|once|TRBV7-3
TGTGCCAGCAGCCATTACCCACTAGCCGCTGCCTACAATGAGCAGTTCTTC
CASSHYPLAAAYNEQFF
>TRBD2|TRBJ2-1|few|TRBV7-2
TGTGCCAGCAGCGCCGGATATGGGCGACAAGGGACCGGGAGGGAGCAGTTCTTC
CASSAGYGRQGTGREQFF
>TRBD2|TRBJ2-5|NA|TRBV2
TGTGCCAGCAGTAGACTAGCGGAAGAGACCCAGTACTTC
CASSRLAEETQYF
>NA|TRBJ1-5|NA|TRBV4-2
TGTGCCAGCAGCCAAGAGGGGCTCGAAGTTCAGCCCCAGCATTTT
CASSQEGLEVQPQHF
>TRBD2|TRBJ2-3|NA|TRBV7-3
TGTGCCAGCAGCTTTAATGGACTAGCGGGAGAGGGCACAGATACGCAGTATTTT
CASSFNGLAGEGTDTQYF